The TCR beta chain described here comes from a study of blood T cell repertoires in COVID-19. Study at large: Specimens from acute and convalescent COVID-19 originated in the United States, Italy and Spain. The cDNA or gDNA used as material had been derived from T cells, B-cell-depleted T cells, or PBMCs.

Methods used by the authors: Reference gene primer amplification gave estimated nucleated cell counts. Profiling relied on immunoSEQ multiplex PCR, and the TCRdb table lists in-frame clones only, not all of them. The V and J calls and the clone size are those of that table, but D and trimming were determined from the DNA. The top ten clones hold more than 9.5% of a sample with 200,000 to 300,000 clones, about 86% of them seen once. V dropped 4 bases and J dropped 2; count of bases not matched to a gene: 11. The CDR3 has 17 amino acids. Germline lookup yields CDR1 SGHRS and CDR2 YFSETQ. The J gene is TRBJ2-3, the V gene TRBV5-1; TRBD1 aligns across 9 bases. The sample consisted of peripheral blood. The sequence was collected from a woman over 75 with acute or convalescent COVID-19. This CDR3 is CASSAGAGQGPTDTQYF. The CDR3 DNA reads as TGCGCCAGCAGCGCCGGAGCAGGACAGGGGCCCACAGATACGCAGTATTTT.